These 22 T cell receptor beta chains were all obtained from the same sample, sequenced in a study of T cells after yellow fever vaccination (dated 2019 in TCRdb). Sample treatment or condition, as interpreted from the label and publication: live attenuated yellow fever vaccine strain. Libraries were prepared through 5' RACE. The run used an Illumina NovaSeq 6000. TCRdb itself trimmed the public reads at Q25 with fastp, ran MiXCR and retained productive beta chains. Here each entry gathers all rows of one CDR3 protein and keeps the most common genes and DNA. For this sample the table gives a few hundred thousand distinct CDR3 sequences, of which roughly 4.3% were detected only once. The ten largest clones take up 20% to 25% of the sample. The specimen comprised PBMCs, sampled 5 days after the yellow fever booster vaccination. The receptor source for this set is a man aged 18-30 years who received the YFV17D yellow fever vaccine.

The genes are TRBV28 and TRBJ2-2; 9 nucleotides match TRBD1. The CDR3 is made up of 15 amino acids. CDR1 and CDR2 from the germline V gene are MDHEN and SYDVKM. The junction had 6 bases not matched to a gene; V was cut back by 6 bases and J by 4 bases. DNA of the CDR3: TGTGCCAGCAGACCGGGACAGGGAACCACCGGGGAGCTGTTTTTT. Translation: CASRPGQGTTGELFF.

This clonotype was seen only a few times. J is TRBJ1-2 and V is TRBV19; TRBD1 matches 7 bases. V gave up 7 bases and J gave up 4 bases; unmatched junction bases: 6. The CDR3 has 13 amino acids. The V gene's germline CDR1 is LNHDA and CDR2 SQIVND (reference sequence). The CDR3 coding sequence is TGTGCCAGTAATCCGGGACAGCTCTATGGCTACACCTTC. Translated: CASNPGQLYGYTF.

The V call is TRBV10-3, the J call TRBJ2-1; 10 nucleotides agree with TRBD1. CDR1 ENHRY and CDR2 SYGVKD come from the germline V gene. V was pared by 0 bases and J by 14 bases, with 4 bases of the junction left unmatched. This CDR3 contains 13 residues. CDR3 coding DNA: TGTGCCATCAGTGAGTCGGGACAGGGGAGAGAGTTCTTC. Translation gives CAISESGQGREFF.

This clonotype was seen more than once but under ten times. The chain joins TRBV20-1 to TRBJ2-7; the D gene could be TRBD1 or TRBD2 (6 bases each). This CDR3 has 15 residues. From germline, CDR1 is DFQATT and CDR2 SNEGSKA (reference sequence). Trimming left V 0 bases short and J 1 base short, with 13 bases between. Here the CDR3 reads CSARDTGGSSYEQYF. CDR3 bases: TGCAGTGCTAGAGACACCGGGGGCTCTTCCTACGAGCAGTACTTC.

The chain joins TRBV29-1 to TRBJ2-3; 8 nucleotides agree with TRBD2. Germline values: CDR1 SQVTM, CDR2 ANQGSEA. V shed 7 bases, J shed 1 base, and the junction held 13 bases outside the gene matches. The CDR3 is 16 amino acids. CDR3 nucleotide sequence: TGCAGCGCCCGCGACCGGGCGGGGGGCCGCACAGATACGCAGTATTTT. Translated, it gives CSARDRAGGRTDTQYF.

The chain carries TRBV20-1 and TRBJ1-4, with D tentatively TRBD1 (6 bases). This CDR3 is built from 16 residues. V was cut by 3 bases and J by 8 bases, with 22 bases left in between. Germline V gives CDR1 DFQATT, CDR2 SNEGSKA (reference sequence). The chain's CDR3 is CSASPTLGAHREKLFF. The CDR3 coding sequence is TGCAGTGCTAGCCCCACCCTGGGGGCTCATCGGGAAAAACTGTTTTTT.

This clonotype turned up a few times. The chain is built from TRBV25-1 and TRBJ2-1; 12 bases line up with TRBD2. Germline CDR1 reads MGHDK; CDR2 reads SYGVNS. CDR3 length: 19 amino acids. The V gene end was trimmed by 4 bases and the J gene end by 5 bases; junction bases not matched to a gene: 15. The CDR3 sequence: CASSALAGGRDSPHNEQFF. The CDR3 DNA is TGTGCCAGCAGTGCCCTAGCGGGGGGGCGAGATTCCCCACACAATGAGCAGTTCTTC.

CDR3 in DNA: TGTGCCAGCAGTCACGGGACAAACTATGGCTACACCTTC. Amino acid sequence: CASSHGTNYGYTF. V is TRBV12-3 or TRBV12-4 and J is TRBJ1-2, with a weak D call TRBD1 (6 bases). The CDR3 loop spans 13 amino acids. The V gene lost 5 bases and the J gene lost 2 bases, with 9 bases spanning the gap.

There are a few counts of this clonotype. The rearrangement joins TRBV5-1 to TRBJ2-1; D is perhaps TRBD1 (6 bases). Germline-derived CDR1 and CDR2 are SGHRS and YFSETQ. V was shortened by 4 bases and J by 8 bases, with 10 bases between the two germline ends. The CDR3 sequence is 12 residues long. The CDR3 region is CASSHRVDEQFF. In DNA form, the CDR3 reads TGCGCCAGCAGCCACAGGGTTGATGAGCAGTTCTTC.

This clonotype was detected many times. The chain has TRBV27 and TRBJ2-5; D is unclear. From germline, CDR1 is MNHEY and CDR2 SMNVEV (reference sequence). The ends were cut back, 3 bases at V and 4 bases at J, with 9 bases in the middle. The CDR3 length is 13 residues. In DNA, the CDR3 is TGTGCCAGCAGTTTCGGGCCGGGAGAGACCCAGTACTTC. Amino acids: CASSFGPGETQYF.

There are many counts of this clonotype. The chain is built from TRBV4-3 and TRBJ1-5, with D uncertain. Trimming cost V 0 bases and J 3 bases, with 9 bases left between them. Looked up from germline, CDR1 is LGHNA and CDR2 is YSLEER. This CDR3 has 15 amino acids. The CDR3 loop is CASSQELGHNQPQHF. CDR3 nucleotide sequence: TGCGCCAGCAGCCAAGAACTAGGCCACAATCAGCCCCAGCATTTT.

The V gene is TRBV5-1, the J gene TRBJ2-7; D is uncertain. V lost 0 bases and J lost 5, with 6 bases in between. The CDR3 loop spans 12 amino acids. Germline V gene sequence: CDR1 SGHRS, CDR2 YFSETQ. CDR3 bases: TGCGCCAGCAGCTTGGATAGGAACGAGCAGTACTTC. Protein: CASSLDRNEQYF. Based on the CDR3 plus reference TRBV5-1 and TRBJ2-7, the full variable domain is KAGVTQTPRYLIKTRGQQVTLSCSPISGHRSVSWYQQTPGQGLQFLFEYFSETQRNKGNFPGRFSGRQFSNSRSEMNVSTLELGDSALYLCASSLDRNEQYFGPGTRLTVT.

CDR3 region: CASSFGVLNTEAFF. Here the CDR3 DNA reads TGTGCCAGCAGCTTCGGGGTTTTGAACACTGAAGCTTTCTTT. V usage is TRBV5-8 and J usage is TRBJ1-1; D is unclear. Germline CDR1 SGHTS, CDR2 YDEGEE. This CDR3 has 14 residues. Trimming shortened V by 2 bases and J by 0 bases, and 8 bases separated the two germline ends.

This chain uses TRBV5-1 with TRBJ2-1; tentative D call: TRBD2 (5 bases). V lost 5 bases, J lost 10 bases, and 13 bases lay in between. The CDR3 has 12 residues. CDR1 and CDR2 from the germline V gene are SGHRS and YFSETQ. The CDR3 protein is CASSVFAGEQFF. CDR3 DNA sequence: TGCGCCAGCAGTGTCTTCGCGGGCGAGCAGTTCTTC.

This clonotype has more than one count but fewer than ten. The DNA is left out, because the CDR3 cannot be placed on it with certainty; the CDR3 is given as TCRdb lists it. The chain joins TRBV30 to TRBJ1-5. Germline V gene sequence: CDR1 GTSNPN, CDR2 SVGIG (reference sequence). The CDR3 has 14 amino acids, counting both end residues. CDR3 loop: CAWSRDTSGQPQHF.

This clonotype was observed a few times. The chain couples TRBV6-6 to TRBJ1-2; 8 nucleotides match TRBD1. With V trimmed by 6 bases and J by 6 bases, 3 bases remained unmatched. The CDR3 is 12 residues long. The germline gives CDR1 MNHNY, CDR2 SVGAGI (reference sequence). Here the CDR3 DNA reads TGTGCCAGCAGACCAGGGGGCGATGGCTACACCTTC. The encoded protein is CASRPGGDGYTF.

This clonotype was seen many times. The CDR3 bases are TGCAGTGCTAACAGGGCGGGAGAGACCCAGTACTTC. Translating it yields CSANRAGETQYF. The V call is TRBV20-1, the J call TRBJ2-5, with D possibly being TRBD1 (6 bases). The CDR3 covers 12 residues. CDR1 DFQATT and CDR2 SNEGSKA come from the germline V gene (reference sequence). V dropped 4 bases and J dropped 4 bases, with 10 bases sitting between them.

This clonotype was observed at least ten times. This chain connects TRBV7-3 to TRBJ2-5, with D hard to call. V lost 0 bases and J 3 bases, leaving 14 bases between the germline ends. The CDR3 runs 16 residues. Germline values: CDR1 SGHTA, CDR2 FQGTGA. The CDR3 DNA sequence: TGTGCCAGCAGCTTAACGGGCTTCACCCCGGAAGAGACCCAGTACTTC. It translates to CASSLTGFTPEETQYF.

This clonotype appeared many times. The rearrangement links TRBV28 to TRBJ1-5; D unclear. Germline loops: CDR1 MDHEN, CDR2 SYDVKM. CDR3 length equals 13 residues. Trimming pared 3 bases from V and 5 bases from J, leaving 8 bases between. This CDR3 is CASSLIRDQPQHF. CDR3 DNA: TGTGCCAGCAGTTTGATTAGGGATCAGCCCCAGCATTTT.

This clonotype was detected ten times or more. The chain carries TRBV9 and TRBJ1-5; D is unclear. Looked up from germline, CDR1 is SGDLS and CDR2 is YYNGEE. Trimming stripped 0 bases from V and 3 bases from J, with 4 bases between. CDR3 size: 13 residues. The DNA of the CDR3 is TGTGCCAGCAGCGTAGGTCACAATCAGCCCCAGCATTTT. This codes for CASSVGHNQPQHF. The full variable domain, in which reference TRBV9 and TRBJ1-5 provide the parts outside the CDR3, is DSGVTQTPKHLITATGQRVTLRCSPRSGDLSVYWYQQSLDQGLQFLIQYYNGEERAKGNILERFSAQQFPDLHSELNLSSLELGDSALYFCASSVGHNQPQHFGDGTRLSIL.

The CDR3 loop is CASSLGSLAGATDTQYF. In DNA form, the CDR3 reads TGCGCCAGCAGCTTGGGTTCCCTAGCGGGGGCCACAGATACGCAGTATTTT. The V and J genes are TRBV5-1 and TRBJ2-3; 10 bases line up with TRBD2. The CDR3 runs to 17 residues. J was trimmed by 2 bases and V by 0 bases; bases with no gene match: 6. Germline CDR1 reads SGHRS; CDR2 reads YFSETQ.

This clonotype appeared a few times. The CDR3 region is CASSQETAGDETQYF. In DNA, the CDR3 is TGCGCCAGCAGCCAAGAAACAGCGGGGGATGAGACCCAGTACTTC. The chain has TRBV4-3 and TRBJ2-5; the match to TRBD2 covers 8 bases. V lost 0 bases, J lost 5 bases, and 5 bases stayed unmatched. CDR1 and CDR2 (germline): LGHNA, YSLEER. The CDR3 loop spans 15 amino acids.